This TCR beta chain was retrieved from a study of blood T cell repertoires in COVID-19. About the research overall: Specimens from acute and convalescent COVID-19 originated in the United States, Italy and Spain.

Original processing notes: Nucleated cell counts were estimated from reference gene primer amplification. The protocol was immunoSEQ multiplex PCR, while the TCRdb copy is restricted to in-frame clones and leaves out a portion. Clone size and V and J calls were adopted from that table, with D and trimming inferred from the DNA. The table has about 190,000 clones, 70% to 85% seen once. Study members were between about 18 and 95 years old and lived in 20 to 30 US regions. Two negative PCRs, clearance, or symptom resolution characterized the recovered Cohort 3 donors. Germline V gene sequence: CDR1 LNHDA, CDR2 SQIVND (reference sequence). V gave up 4 bases and J gave up 8 bases; unmatched junction bases: 8. The CDR3 covers 15 residues.

This receptor was identified in a woman aged 45 to 65 who had recovered from COVID-19. The gene calls are TRBV19 and TRBJ1-6; 7 bases agree with TRBD1. What was sequenced was PBMCs or T cells enriched from blood (not recorded which). The CDR3 DNA reads TGTGCCAGTAGTAGGCGGGACAGAAAGTATTCACCCCTCCACTTT. This encodes CASSRRDRKYSPLHF.